One and the same sample provided the 21 T cell receptor beta chains below, sequenced in a study of glioma-infiltrating T cells. TCR alpha and beta CDR3 regions were amplified from RNA using iRepertoire nested multiplex PCR. TCRdb analysed the multiplex PCR reads with MiXCR anew, one entry per CDR3 protein. The sample lists more than 350,000 distinct CDR3 sequences, 41% occurring once. The sample was glioma tissue, nonneoplastic brain tissue, or PBMCs (not recorded which). Receptors originate from a human donor with low-grade glioma or glioblastoma, undergoing nonglioma brain surgery, or in good health (not recorded which).

This clonotype was seen many times. The DNA for the CDR3 is TGTGCCACCAGGGGACAGGGTTTGGGCACTGAAGCTTTCTTT. Translation: CATRGQGLGTEAFF. The genes are TRBV24-1 and TRBJ1-1, with TRBD1 identical over 9 bases. Germline CDR1 KGHDR, CDR2 SFDVKD. Trimming removed 7 bases from V and 4 bases from J; junction bases left unmatched: 6. The CDR3 spans 14 residues.

This rearrangement joins TRBV27 to TRBJ2-1, with 7 bases identical to TRBD2. J was trimmed by 0 bases and V by 7 bases; bases with no gene match: 6. Germline V CDR1 and CDR2: MNHEY, SMNVEV (reference sequence). The CDR3 runs 15 residues. CDR3: CASTTGGSSYNEQFF. In DNA, the CDR3 is TGTGCCAGCACTACAGGCGGGAGCTCCTACAATGAGCAGTTCTTC.

In its sample, this clonotype was seen a few times. The chain couples TRBV7-2 to TRBJ1-2; maybe TRBD1 (5 bases). V lost 5 bases and J lost 3, with 16 bases in between. CDR3 length equals 15 residues. The germline V gene encodes CDR1 SGHTA and CDR2 FQGNSA. CDR3 loop: CASSRGGSLDYGYTF. In DNA form, the CDR3 reads TGTGCCAGCAGCCGGGGCGGGTCTCTAGACTATGGCTACACCTTC. Filled out from reference TRBV7-2 and TRBJ1-2, the complete variable domain reads GAGVSQSPSNKVTEKGKDVELRCDPISGHTALYWYRQSLGQGLEFLIYFQGNSAPDKSGLPSDRFSAERTGGSVSTLTIQRTQQEDSAVYLCASSRGGSLDYGYTFGSGTRLTVV.

This chain joins TRBV4-1 and TRBJ1-2; D not resolved. Germline CDR1 is MGHRA and CDR2 is YSYEKL. V lost 3 bases and J 0 bases, leaving 14 bases between the germline ends. The CDR3 sequence is 16 residues long. The CDR3 loop is CASSQRIASPNYGYTF. In DNA form, the CDR3 reads TGCGCCAGCAGCCAGAGAATAGCGAGTCCTAACTATGGCTACACCTTC.

A word on this clonotype: A much larger clonotype is one base distant, so this may be a read error. The chain combines TRBV27 with TRBJ2-7; D could derive from TRBD1 or TRBD2 (5 bases each). The V end was cut by 4 bases, the J end by 2 bases, with 12 bases between. The CDR3 sequence is 14 residues long. Per germline, CDR1 MNHEY and CDR2 SMNVEV (reference sequence). CDR3 amino acids: CASSSTGAAYEQYF. The CDR3 DNA sequence: TGTGCCAGCAGTTCCACCGGGGCCGCCTACGAGCAGTACTTC.

The chain uses TRBV7-2 and TRBJ1-3; no definite D call. CDR3 length: 16 amino acids. V lost 1 base and J 3 bases, leaving 13 bases between the germline ends. In germline, CDR1 is SGHTA, CDR2 FQGNSA. In nucleotides, the CDR3 is TGTGCCAGCAGCTTAGTGCCGGCTCTAGGTGGAAACACCATATATTTT. This codes for CASSLVPALGGNTIYF.

The DNA for the CDR3 is TGTGCCAGCAGCCAAGAGGGACCTGGGGCGAAAGCTAACTATGGCTACACCTTC. Protein sequence: CASSQEGPGAKANYGYTF. The rearrangement joins TRBV14 to TRBJ1-2; TRBD1 might be the D (5 bases). Germline CDR1 reads SGHDN; CDR2 reads FVKESK. The CDR3 runs to 18 residues. Deletions cut 0 bases from V and 0 bases from J, with 17 bases between.

The sample holds a few counts of this clonotype. This chain connects TRBV7-2 to TRBJ2-7; 8 bases fit TRBD2. V gave up 5 bases and J gave up 0 bases; unmatched junction bases: 12. Germline CDR1 SGHTA, CDR2 FQGNSA. The CDR3 is 17 residues long. CDR3 sequence reads: CASSTASGHQSSYEQYF. CDR3 nucleotides: TGTGCCAGCAGCACCGCTAGCGGGCACCAGAGCTCCTACGAGCAGTACTTC. Looking up the rest from reference TRBV7-2 and TRBJ2-7 gives the full variable domain: GAGVSQSPSNKVTEKGKDVELRCDPISGHTALYWYRQSLGQGLEFLIYFQGNSAPDKSGLPSDRFSAERTGGSVSTLTIQRTQQEDSAVYLCASSTASGHQSSYEQYFGPGTRLTVT.

This chain uses TRBV20-1 with TRBJ2-1, with TRBD1 matching over 7 bases. The J segment lost 8 bases and the V segment lost 6 bases, leaving 22 bases of the junction unmatched. The CDR3 length is 17 residues. CDR1 DFQATT and CDR2 SNEGSKA come from the germline V gene (reference sequence). Here the CDR3 reads CSASATGETQTHDEQFF. The CDR3 DNA reads TGCAGTGCCTCGGCCACAGGGGAAACACAAACACACGATGAGCAGTTCTTC.

This clonotype turned up a few times. The rearrangement links TRBV2 to TRBJ2-1; no definite D call. V gave up 3 bases and J gave up 10 bases, with 13 bases separating them. Looked up from germline, CDR1 is SNHLY and CDR2 is FYNNEI. The CDR3 is made up of 13 amino acids. The CDR3 nucleotides are TGTGCCAGCAGTGATTTGGGCTTAGAGGAGCAGTTCTTC. The encoded protein is CASSDLGLEEQFF.

The rearrangement links TRBV29-1 to TRBJ2-1; 10 nucleotides match TRBD2. Germline CDR1 and CDR2: SQVTM and ANQGSEA. V was pared by 5 bases and J by 0 bases, with 7 bases of the junction left unmatched. The CDR3 contains 16 residues. This chain's CDR3 is CSVRQGLAISYNEQFF. The CDR3 nucleotides read TGCAGCGTTCGACAGGGACTAGCGATCTCCTACAATGAGCAGTTCTTC.

The V gene is TRBV7-6, the J gene TRBJ2-3, with 9 bases lining up with TRBD2. V gave up 5 bases and J gave up 4 bases; unmatched junction bases: 10. CDR3 length equals 16 residues. The V gene's germline CDR1 is SGHVS and CDR2 FNYEAQ. The CDR3: CASSPRGRVGSDTQYF. CDR3 DNA sequence: TGTGCCAGCAGCCCGCGCGGGAGGGTTGGGTCAGATACGCAGTATTTT.

This clonotype was detected ten times or more. The chain couples TRBV27 to TRBJ1-5; no definite D call. Looked up from germline, CDR1 is MNHEY and CDR2 is SMNVEV (reference sequence). The CDR3 consists of 16 residues. V gave up 5 bases and J gave up 0 bases, with 14 bases separating them. CDR3 bases: TGTGCCAGCAGTGCGAACTCTGTAAATAGCAATCAGCCCCAGCATTTT. Translated, it gives CASSANSVNSNQPQHF.

The V call is TRBV20-1, the J call TRBJ2-2; D possibly corresponds to TRBD2 (6 bases). Germline CDR1 and CDR2: DFQATT and SNEGSKA (reference sequence). The germline V and J ends were trimmed by 6 bases and 2 bases, with 13 bases remaining between them. CDR3 length: 14 amino acids. In nucleotides, the CDR3 is TGCAGTGCCCGGACTACAGATAACACCGGGGAGCTGTTTTTT. Protein product: CSARTTDNTGELFF.

This clonotype was found a few times. The chain has TRBV7-2 and TRBJ2-1; D perhaps matches TRBD2 (5 bases). The V end lost 5 bases, the J end lost 0 bases, and 11 bases lay between the germline ends. Germline CDR1 and CDR2: SGHTA and FQGNSA. The CDR3 has 15 residues. CDR3 protein: CASSPPGYSYNEQFF. DNA for the CDR3: TGTGCCAGCAGCCCCCCGGGATACTCCTACAATGAGCAGTTCTTC.

The rearrangement links TRBV6-8 to TRBJ1-3; possible D gene TRBD1, 5 bases. The CDR3 extends over 16 amino acids. The germline gives CDR1 MNHGY, CDR2 SAAAGT. V lost 0 bases, J lost 4 bases, and 13 bases lay in between. The CDR3 sequence: CASSYSGPPRGNTIYF. The CDR3, as DNA: TGTGCCAGCAGTTACTCGGGACCGCCGAGGGGAAACACCATATATTTT.

In its sample, this clonotype was seen many times. The V gene is TRBV28, the J gene TRBJ2-1; TRBD2 matches 8 bases. J was trimmed by 8 bases and V by 7 bases; bases with no gene match: 4. This CDR3 region has 12 residues. The germline CDR1 and CDR2 sequences are MDHEN and SYDVKM. Written as DNA, the CDR3 is TGTGCCAGCATGGGGACTAGAGATGAGCAGTTCTTC. It specifies CASMGTRDEQFF.

Points on this clonotype: A much larger clone differs from this one at a single base, so this may be a read error. The rearrangement links TRBV15 to TRBJ1-6; D may be TRBD1 (5 bases). The CDR3 is 17 residues long. Germline loops: CDR1 LNHNV, CDR2 YYDKDF (reference sequence). The CDR3 spells CATSRDQRPDWDSPPHF. The CDR3 DNA reads as TGTGCCACCAGCAGAGATCAGCGTCCTGATTGGGACTCACCCCCCCACTTT.

Written as DNA, the CDR3 is TGCAGCGTTGAAGATCCCCTCCGGCAAGATACGCAGTATTTT. It encodes CSVEDPLRQDTQYF. V gene TRBV29-1 combines with J gene TRBJ2-3; D remains unclear. The germline V gene has CDR1 SQVTM and CDR2 ANQGSEA. This CDR3 has 14 residues. Trimming shortened V by 0 bases and J by 5 bases, and 12 bases separated the two germline ends.

At least ten counts were recorded for this clonotype. V and J are TRBV28 and TRBJ2-3; D is unclear. CDR1 and CDR2 from the germline V gene are MDHEN and SYDVKM. Trimming left V 3 bases short and J 2 bases short, with 6 bases between. The CDR3 loop spans 13 amino acids. The CDR3 DNA is TGTGCCAGCAGTTTGGTGACCACAGATACGCAGTATTTT. This codes for CASSLVTTDTQYF.

On this clonotype: A much larger clone lies one base from this, so it may be a read error. The chain links TRBV20-1 to TRBJ1-1; the D gene is possibly TRBD1 (5 bases). The CDR3 length is 13 residues. From germline, CDR1 is DFQATT and CDR2 SNEGSKA (reference sequence). The DNA of the CDR3 is TGCAGGGGACCCGTCGGTGGGAAAACTGAAGCTTTCTTT. It is translated as CRGPVGGKTEAFF.